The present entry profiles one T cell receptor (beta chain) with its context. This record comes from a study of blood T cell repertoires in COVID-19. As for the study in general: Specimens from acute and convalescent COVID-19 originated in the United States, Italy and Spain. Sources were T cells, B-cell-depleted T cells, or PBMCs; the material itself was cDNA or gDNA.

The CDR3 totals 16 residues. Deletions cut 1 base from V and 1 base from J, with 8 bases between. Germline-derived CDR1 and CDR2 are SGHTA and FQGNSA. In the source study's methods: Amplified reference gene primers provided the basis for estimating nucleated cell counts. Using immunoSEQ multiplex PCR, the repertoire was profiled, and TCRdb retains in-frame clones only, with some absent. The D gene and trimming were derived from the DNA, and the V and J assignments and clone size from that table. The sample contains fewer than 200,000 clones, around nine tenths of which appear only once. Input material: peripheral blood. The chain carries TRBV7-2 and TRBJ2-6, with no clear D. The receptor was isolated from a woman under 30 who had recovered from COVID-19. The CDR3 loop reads CASSLGGHSGANVLTF. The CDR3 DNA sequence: TGTGCCAGCAGCTTAGGTGGGCATTCTGGGGCCAACGTCCTGACTTTC.